This TCR beta chain was identified during a study of blood T cell repertoires in COVID-19. Background on the study: Sample material is recorded as cDNA or gDNA derived from T cells, B-cell-depleted T cells, or PBMCs.

The table came from immunoSEQ multiplex PCR; TCRdb's copy has only in-frame clones and leaves some out. The sample yields 350,000 to 400,000 clones, approximately 91% seen once. V shed 7 bases, J shed 3 bases, and the junction held 9 bases outside the gene matches. This CDR3 spans 14 amino acids. Germline V gene sequence: CDR1 SGHNT, CDR2 YYREEE (reference sequence). The sample comprised PBMCs or T cells enriched from blood (not recorded which). The sequence came from a woman between 40 and 55 years old who had been exposed to COVID-19. This chain uses TRBV5-4 with TRBJ1-1, with TRBD1 matching 7 bases. CDR3 coding DNA: TGTGCCAGCGTTCCACAGGGGCGGGACACTGAAGCTTTCTTT. This translates into CASVPQGRDTEAFF.